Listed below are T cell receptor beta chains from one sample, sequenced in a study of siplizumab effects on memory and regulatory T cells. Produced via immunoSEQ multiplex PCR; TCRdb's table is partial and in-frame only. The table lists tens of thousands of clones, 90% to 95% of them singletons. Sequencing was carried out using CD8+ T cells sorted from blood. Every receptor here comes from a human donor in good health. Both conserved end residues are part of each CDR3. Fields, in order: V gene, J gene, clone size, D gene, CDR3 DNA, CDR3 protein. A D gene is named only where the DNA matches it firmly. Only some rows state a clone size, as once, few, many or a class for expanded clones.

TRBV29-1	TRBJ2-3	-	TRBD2	TGCAGCGTTATAGGCGGGGGGGCAGATACGCAGTATTTT	CSVIGGGADTQYF
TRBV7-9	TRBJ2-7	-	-	TGTGCCAGCAGCCAGGGACTTACGGACCCCTACCACTACGAGCAGTACTTC	CASSQGLTDPYHYEQYF
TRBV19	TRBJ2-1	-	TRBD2	TGTGCCAGTAGACTAGCGGGGTACAATGAGCAGTTCTTC	CASRLAGYNEQFF
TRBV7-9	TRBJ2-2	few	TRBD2	TGTGCCAGCAGCTTTATATGGACTAGCGGGGGGTCCACCGGGGAGCTGTTTTTT	CASSFIWTSGGSTGELFF
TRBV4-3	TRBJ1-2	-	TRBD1	TGCGCCAGCAGCCGCCTACCCGCGACAGGGTCCCACTATGGCTACACCTTC	CASSRLPATGSHYGYTF
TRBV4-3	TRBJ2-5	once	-	TGCGCCAGCAGCCAAGTCGAAGGTGGGGAGACCCAGTACTTC	CASSQVEGGETQYF
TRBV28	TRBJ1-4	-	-	TGTGCCAGCAGTTTCGGGGTTTCTAATGAAAAACTGTTTTTT	CASSFGVSNEKLFF
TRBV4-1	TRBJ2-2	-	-	TGCGCCAGCAGACAAGAGCCTAGCGCGGGGTCCGGGGAGCTGTTTTTT	CASRQEPSAGSGELFF
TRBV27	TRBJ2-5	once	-	TGTGCCAGCGCGCTGGGCACCCTCCAAGAGACCCAGTACTTC	CASALGTLQETQYF
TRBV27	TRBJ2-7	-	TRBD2	TGTGCCAGTCGACTAGCGGGGATGTCCTACGAGCAGTACTTC	CASRLAGMSYEQYF
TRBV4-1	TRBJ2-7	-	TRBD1	TGCGCCAGCAAAACGTTGACAGGGGGCCAGGGCGAGCAGTACTTC	CASKTLTGGQGEQYF
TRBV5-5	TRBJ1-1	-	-	TGTGCCAGCAGCTTTACCCGGAGGGACACTGAAGCTTTCTTT	CASSFTRRDTEAFF
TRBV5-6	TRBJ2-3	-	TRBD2	TGTGCCAGCAGCTTTAGCGGGGGATACACAGATATGCAGTATTTT	CASSFSGGYTDMQYF
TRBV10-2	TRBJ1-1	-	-	TGCGCCAGCAGAGCAGGTGGCGTTGGCACTGAAGCTTTCTTT	CASRAGGVGTEAFF
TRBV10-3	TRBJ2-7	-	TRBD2	TGTGCCATCGGGGCGGGGGGGAGCTCCTACGAGCAGTACTTC	CAIGAGGSSYEQYF
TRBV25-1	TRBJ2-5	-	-	TGTGCCAGCAGGTCCGAGACCCAGTACTTC	CASRSETQYF
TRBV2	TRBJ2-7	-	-	TGTGCCACCAAACGGGACGCCCCCTACGAGCAGTACTTC	CATKRDAPYEQYF
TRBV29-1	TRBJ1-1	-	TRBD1	TGCAGCTATGGGGACAGTATGAACACTGAAGCTTTCTTT	CSYGDSMNTEAFF
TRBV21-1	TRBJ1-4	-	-	TGTGCCAGCGCCCGGGACACTAATGAAAAACTGTTTTTT	CASARDTNEKLFF
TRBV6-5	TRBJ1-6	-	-	TGTGCCAGCAGTTTACAGGGCAATTATAATTCACCCCTCCACTTT	CASSLQGNYNSPLHF
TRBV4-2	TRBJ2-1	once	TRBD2	TGTGCCAGCAGCCAAGAAAGCGGGGGGCTCCATTACAATGAGCAGTTCTTC	CASSQESGGLHYNEQFF
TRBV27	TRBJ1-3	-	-	TGTGCCAGCAAGGCCGGTCTCGGGTCTGGAAACACCATATATTTT	CASKAGLGSGNTIYF
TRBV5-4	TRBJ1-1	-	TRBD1	TGTGCCAGCAGCTTGGGACAGGGTGGTACTGAAGCTTTCTTT	CASSLGQGGTEAFF
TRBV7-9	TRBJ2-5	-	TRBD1	TGTGCCAGCAGCTTTTTACAGGGGATCCTGGAGACCCAGTACTTC	CASSFLQGILETQYF
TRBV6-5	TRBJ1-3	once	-	TGTGCCAGCGGACAGATCTCTGGAAACACCATATATTTT	CASGQISGNTIYF
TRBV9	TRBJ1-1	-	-	TGTGCCAGCAGCGTAGTAACAGGGACTGAAGCTTTCTTT	CASSVVTGTEAFF
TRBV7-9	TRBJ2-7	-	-	TGTGCCAGCACCCCCCTCCCATTGCCAGCGGACTCCTACGAGCAGTACTTC	CASTPLPLPADSYEQYF
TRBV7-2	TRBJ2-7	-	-	TGTGCCAGCAGCCTACTGTACGAGCAGTACTTC	CASSLLYEQYF
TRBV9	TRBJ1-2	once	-	TGTGCCAGCAGGGGAGAGGGCTACACCTTC	CASRGEGYTF
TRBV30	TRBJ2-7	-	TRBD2	TGTGCCTGGGGACTAGCTGTAGCTTACGAGCAGTACTTC	CAWGLAVAYEQYF
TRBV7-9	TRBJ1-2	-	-	TGTGCCAGCAGCTTATTTAACTATGGCTACACCTTC	CASSLFNYGYTF
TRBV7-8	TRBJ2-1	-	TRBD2	TGTGCCAGCAGCATCATGACTAGCGGGGCCTACAATGAGCAGTTCTTC	CASSIMTSGAYNEQFF
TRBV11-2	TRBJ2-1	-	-	TGTGCCAGCAGCCTAGGCTCAGGGGAGTACAATGAGCAGTTCTTC	CASSLGSGEYNEQFF
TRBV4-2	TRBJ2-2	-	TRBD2	TGTGCCAGCAGCCCGGGACTAGAAGTTGTGGGCACCGGGGAGCTGTTTTTT	CASSPGLEVVGTGELFF
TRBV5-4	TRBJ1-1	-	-	TGTGCCAGCAGCTGGAGGGCAGGGACGAACACTGAAGCTTTCTTT	CASSWRAGTNTEAFF
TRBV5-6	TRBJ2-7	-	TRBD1	TGTGCCAGCAGCTACCCGACAGGGGGTCTAGGGGAGCAGTACTTC	CASSYPTGGLGEQYF
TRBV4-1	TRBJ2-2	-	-	TGCGCCAGCAGCCAAGGGGTACCCGGGGAGCTGTTTTTT	CASSQGVPGELFF
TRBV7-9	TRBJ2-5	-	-	TGTGCCAGCAGCTTAAGCGGCCAAGAGACCCAGTACTTC	CASSLSGQETQYF
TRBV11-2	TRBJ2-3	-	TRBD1	TGTGCCAGCAGCTTCCCCCTTAGGGGGCAAAGCACAGATACGCAGTATTTT	CASSFPLRGQSTDTQYF
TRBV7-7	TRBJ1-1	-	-	TGTGCCAGCAGCTTCGGAAGGAACACTGAAGCTTTCTTT	CASSFGRNTEAFF
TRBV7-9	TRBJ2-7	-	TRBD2	TGTGCCAGCAGCCAGGGGGGACTAGCGCCTATCGAGCAGTACTTC	CASSQGGLAPIEQYF
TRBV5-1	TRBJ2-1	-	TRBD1	TGCGCCAGCAGCTTGTACGAGGGGGCCAATGAGCAGTTCTTC	CASSLYEGANEQFF
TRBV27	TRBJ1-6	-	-	TGTGCCAGCAGTTTAAGTGGGGGTTCACCCCTCCACTTT	CASSLSGGSPLHF
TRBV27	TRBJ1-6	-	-	TGTGCCAGCAGTTTATCAGGGAGGGATAATTCACCCCTCCACTTT	CASSLSGRDNSPLHF
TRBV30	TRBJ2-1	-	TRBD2	TGTGCCTGGAAACTAGGGACTAGCGGGGGGAAGAATGAGCAGTTCTTC	CAWKLGTSGGKNEQFF
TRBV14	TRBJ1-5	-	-	TGTGCCAGCAGCCCTCTAGGTAATGGCCCCCAGCATTTT	CASSPLGNGPQHF
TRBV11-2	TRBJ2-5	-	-	TGTGCCAGCAGCCCAGGGGGGGGGCGCCTGGAGACCCAGTACTTC	CASSPGGGRLETQYF
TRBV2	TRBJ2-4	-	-	TGTGCCAGCAGCAAGACCTCGGGAGAAAACATTCAGTACTTC	CASSKTSGENIQYF